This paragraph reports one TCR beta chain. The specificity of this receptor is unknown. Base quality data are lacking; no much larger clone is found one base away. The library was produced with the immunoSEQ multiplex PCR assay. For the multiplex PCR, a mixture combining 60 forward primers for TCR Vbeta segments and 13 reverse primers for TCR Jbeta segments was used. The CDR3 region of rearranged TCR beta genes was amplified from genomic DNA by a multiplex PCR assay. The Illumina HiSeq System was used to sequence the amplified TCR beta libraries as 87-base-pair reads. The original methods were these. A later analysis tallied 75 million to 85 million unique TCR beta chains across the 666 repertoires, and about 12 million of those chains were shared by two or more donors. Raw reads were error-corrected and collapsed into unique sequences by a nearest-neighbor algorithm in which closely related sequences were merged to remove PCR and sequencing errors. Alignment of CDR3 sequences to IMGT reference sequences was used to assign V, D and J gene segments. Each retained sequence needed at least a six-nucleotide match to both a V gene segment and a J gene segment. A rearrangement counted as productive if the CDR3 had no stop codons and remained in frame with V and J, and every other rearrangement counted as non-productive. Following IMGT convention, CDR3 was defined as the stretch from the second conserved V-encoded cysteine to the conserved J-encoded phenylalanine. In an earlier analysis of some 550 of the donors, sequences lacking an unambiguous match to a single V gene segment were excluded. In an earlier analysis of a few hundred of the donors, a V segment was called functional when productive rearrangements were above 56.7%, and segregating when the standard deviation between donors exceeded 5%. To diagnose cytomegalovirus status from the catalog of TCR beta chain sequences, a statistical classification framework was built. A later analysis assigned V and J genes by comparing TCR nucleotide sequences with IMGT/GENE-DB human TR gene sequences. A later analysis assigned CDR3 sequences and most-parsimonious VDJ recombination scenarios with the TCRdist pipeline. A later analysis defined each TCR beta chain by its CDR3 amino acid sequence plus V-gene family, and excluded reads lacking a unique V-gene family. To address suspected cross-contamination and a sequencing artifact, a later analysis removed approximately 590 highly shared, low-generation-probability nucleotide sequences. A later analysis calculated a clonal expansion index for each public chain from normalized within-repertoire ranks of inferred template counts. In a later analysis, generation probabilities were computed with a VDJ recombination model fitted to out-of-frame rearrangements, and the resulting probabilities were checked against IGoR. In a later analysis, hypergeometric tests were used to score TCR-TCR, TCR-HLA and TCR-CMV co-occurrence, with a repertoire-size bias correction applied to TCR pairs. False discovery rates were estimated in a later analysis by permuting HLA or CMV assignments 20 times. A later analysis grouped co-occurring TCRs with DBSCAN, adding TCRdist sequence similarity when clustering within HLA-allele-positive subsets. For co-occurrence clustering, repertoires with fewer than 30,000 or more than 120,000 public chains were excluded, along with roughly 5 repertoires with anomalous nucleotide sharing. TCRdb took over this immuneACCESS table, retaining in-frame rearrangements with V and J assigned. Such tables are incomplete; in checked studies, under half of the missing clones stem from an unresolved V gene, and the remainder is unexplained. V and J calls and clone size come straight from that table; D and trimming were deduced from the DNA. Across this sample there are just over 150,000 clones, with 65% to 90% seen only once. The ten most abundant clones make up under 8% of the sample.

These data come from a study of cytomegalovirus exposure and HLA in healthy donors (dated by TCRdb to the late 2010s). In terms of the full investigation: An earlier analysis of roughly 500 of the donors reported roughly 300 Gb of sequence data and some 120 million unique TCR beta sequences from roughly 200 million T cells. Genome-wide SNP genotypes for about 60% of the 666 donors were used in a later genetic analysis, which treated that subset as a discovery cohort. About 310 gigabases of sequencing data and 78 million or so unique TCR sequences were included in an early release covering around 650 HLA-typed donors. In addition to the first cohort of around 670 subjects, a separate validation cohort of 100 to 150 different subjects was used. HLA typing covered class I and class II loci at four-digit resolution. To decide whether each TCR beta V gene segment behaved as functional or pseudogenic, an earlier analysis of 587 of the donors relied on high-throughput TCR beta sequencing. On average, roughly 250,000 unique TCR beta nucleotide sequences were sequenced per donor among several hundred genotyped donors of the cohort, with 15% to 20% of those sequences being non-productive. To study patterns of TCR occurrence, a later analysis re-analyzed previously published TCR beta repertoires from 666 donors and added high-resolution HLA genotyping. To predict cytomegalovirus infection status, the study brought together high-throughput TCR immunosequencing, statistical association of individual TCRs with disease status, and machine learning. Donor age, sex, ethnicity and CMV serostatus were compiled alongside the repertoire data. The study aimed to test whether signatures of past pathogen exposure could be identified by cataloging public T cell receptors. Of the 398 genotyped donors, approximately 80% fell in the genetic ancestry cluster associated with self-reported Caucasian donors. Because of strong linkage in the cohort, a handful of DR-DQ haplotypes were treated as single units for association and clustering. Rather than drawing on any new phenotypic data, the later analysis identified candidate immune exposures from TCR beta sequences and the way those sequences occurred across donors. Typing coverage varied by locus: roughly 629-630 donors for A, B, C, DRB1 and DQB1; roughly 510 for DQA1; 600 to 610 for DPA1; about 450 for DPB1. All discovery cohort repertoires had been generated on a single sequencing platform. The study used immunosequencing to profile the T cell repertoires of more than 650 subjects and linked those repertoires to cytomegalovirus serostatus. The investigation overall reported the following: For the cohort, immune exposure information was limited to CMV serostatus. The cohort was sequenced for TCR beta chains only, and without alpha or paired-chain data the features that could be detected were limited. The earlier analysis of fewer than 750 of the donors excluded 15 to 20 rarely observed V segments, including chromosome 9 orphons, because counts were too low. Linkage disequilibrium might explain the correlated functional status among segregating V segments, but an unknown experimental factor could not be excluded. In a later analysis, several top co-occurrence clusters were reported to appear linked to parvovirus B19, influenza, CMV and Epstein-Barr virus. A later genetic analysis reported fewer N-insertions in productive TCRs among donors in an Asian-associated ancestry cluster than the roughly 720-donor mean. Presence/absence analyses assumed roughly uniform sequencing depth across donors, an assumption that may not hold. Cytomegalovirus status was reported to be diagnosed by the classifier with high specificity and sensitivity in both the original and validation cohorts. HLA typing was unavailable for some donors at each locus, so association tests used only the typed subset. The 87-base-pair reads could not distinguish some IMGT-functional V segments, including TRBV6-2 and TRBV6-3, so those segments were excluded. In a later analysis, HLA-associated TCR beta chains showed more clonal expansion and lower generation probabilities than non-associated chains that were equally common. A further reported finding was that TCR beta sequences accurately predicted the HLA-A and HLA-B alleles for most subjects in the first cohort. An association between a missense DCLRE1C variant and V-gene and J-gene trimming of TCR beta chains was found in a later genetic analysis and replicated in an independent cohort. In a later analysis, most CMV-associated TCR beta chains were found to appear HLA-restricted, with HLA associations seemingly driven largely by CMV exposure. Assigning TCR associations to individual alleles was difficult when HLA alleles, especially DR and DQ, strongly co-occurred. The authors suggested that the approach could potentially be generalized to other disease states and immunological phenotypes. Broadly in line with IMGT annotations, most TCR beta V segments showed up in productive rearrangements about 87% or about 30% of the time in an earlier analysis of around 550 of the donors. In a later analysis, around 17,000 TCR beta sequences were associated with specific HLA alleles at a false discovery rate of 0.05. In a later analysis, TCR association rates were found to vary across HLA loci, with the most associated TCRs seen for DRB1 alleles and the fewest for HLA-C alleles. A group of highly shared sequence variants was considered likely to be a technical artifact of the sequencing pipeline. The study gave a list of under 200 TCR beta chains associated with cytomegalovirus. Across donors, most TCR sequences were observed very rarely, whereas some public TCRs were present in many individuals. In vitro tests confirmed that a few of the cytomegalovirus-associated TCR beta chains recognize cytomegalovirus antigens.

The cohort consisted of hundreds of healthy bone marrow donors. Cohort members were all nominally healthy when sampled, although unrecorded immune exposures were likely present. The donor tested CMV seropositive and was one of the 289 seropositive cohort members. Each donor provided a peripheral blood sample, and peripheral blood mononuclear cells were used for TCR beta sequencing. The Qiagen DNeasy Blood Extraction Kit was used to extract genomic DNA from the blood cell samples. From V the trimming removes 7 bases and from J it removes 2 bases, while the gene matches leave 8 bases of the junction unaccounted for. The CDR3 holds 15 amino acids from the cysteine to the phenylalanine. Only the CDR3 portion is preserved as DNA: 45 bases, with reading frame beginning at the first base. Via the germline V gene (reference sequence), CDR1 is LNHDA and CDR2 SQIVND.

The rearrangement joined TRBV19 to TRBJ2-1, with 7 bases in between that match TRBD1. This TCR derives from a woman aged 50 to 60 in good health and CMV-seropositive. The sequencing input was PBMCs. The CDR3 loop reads CASTLNRGPYNEQFF. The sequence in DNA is TGTGCCAGTACTTTGAACAGGGGCCCCTACAATGAGCAGTTCTTC. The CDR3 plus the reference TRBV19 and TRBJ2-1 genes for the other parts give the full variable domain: DGGITQSPKYLFRKEGQNVTLSCEQNLNHDAMYWYRQDPGQGLRLIYYSQIVNDFQKGDIAEGYSVSREKKESFPLTVTSAQKNPTAFYLCASTLNRGPYNEQFFGPGTRLTVL.